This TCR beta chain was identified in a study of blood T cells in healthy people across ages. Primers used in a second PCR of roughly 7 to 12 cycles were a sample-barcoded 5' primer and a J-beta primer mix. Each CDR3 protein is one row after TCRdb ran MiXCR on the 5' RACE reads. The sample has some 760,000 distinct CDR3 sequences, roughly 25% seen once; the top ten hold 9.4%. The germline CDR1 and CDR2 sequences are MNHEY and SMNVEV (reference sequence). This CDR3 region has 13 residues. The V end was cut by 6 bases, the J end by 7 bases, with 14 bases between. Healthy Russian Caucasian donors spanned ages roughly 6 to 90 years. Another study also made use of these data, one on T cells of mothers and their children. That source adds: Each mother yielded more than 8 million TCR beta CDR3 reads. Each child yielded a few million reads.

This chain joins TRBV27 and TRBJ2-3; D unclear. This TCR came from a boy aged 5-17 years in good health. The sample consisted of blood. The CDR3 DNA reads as TGTGCCAGCAGCCCCGCGTCAGTGTATACGCAGTATTTT. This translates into CASSPASVYTQYF.